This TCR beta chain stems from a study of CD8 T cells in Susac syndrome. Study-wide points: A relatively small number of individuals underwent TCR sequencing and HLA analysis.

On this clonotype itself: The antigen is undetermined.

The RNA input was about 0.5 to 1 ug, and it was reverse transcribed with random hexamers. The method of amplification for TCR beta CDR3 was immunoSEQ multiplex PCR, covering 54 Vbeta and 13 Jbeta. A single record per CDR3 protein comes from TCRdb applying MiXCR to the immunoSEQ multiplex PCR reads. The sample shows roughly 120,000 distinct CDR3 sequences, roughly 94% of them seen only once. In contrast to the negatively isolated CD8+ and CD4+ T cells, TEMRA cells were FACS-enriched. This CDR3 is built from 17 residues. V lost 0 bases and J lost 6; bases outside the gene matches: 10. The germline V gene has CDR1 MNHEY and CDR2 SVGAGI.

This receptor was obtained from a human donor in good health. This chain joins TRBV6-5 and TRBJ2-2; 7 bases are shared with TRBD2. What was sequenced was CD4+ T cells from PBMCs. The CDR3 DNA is TGTGCCAGCAGTTACTCTGGCGGGAGAAGAGGGTCCGGGGAGCTGTTTTTT. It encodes CASSYSGGRRGSGELFF.